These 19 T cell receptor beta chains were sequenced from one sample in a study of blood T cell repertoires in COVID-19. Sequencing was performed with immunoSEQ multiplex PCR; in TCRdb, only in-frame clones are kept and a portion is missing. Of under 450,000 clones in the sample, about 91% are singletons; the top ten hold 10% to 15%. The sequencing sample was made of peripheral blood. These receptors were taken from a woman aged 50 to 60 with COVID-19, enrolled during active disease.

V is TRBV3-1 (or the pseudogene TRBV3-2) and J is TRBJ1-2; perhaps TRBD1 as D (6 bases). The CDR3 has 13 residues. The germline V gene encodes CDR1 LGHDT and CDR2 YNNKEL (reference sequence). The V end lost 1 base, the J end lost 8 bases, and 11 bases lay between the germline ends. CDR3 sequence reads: CASSQVGGMGYTF. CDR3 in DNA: TGTGCCAGCAGCCAAGTTGGGGGCATGGGCTACACCTTC.

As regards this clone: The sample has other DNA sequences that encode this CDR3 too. For the CDR3, the DNA is TGCGCCAGCAGCCCTACAGCGAACACTGAAGCTTTCTTT. It translates to CASSPTANTEAFF. The rearrangement joins TRBV5-1 to TRBJ1-1; D call uncertain. The V and J ends lost 4 bases and 1 base respectively, with 8 bases between them. Germline V CDR1 and CDR2: SGHRS, YFSETQ. The CDR3 is 13 amino acids. The full variable domain, rest sourced from reference TRBV5-1 and TRBJ1-1, is KAGVTQTPRYLIKTRGQQVTLSCSPISGHRSVSWYQQTPGQGLQFLFEYFSETQRNKGNFPGRFSGRQFSNSRSEMNVSTLELGDSALYLCASSPTANTEAFFGQGTRLTVV.

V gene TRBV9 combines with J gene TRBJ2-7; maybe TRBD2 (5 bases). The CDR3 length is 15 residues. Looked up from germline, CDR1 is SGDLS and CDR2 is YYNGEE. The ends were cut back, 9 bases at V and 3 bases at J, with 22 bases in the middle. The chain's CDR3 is CATLYCGQTFYEQYF. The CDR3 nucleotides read TGTGCCACACTTTACTGCGGGCAGACGTTCTACGAGCAGTACTTC.

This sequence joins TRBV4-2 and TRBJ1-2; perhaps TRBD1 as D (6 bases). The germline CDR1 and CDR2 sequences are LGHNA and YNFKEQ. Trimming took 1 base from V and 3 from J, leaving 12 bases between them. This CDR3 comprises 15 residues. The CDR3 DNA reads TGTGCCAGCAGCCAAGTGGGGGGGCCTCACTATGGCTACACCTTC. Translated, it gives CASSQVGGPHYGYTF.

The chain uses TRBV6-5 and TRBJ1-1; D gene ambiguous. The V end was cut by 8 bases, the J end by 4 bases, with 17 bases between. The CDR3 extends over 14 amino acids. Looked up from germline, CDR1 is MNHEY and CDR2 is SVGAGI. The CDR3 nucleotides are TGTGCCAGCTACTCGAGGAGCGGAGGCACTGAAGCTTTCTTT. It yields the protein CASYSRSGGTEAFF.

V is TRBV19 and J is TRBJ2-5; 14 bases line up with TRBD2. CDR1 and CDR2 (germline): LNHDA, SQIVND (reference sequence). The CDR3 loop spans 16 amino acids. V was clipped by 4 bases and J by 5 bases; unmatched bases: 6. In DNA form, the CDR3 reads TGTGCCAGTAGTAGGCCGGGACTAGCGGGGGAGGAGACCCAGTACTTC. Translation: CASSRPGLAGEETQYF.

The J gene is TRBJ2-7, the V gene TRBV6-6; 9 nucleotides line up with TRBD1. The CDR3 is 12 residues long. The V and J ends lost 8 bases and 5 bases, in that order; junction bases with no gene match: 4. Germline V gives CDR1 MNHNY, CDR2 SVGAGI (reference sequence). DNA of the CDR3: TGTGCCAGCTGGGGACAGGGCCACGAGCAGTACTTC. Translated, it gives CASWGQGHEQYF.

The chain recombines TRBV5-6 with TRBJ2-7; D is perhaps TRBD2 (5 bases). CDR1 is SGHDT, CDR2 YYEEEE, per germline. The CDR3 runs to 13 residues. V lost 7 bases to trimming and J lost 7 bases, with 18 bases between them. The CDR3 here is CASHVDLTREQYF. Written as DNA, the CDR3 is TGTGCCAGCCACGTTGACCTTACTAGGGAGCAGTACTTC. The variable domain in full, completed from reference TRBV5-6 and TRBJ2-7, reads DAGVTQSPTHLIKTRGQQVTLRCSPKSGHDTVSWYQQALGQGPQFIFQYYEEEERQRGNFPDRFSGHQFPNYSSELNVNALLLGDSALYLCASHVDLTREQYFGPGTRLTVT.

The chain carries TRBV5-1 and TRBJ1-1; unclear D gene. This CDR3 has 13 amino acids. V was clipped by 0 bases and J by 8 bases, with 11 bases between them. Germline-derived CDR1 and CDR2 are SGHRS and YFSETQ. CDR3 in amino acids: CASSLGGSGEAFF. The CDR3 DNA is TGCGCCAGCAGCTTGGGAGGGTCTGGGGAAGCTTTCTTT.

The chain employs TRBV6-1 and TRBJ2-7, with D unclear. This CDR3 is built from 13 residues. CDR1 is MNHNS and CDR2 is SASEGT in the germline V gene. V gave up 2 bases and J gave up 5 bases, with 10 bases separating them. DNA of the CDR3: TGTGCCAGCAGTGAAATTAATCCGGACGAGCAGTACTTC. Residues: CASSEINPDEQYF.

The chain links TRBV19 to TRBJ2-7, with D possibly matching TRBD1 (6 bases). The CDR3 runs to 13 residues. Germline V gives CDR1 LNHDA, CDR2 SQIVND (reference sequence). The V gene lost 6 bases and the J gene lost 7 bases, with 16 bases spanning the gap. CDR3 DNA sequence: TGTGCCAGTAGGGCTCCCGGGACAAAGGAGCAGTACTTC. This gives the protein CASRAPGTKEQYF.

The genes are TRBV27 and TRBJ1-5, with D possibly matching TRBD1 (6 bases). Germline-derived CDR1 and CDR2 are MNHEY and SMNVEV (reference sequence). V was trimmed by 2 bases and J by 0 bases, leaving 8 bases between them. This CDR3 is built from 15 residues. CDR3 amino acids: CASSLGTSSNQPQHF. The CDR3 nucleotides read TGTGCCAGCAGTTTAGGGACAAGTAGCAATCAGCCCCAGCATTTT.

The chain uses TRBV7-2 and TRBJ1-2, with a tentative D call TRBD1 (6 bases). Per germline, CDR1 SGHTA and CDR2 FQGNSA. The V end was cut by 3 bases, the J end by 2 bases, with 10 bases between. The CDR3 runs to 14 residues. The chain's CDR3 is CASSFKGVNYGYTF. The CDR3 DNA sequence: TGTGCCAGCAGCTTCAAGGGGGTAAACTATGGCTACACCTTC.

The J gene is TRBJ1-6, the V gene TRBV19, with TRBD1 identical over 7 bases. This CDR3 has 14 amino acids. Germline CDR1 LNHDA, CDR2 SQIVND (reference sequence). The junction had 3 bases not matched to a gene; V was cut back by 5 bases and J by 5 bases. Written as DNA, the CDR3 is TGTGCCAGTAGTTCCGGGACAGATAATTCACCCCTCCACTTT. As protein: CASSSGTDNSPLHF.

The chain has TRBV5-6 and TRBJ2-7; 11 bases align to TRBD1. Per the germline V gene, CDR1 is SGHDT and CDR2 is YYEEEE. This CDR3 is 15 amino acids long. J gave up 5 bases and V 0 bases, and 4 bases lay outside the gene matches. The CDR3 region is CASSLVGQGDHEQYF. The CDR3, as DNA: TGTGCCAGCAGCTTGGTGGGACAGGGGGACCACGAGCAGTACTTC.

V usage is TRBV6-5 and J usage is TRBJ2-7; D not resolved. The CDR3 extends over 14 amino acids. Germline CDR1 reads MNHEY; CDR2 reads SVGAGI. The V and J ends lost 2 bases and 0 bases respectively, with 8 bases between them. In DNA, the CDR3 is TGTGCCAGCAGTTACAGACTTAGCTCCTACGAGCAGTACTTC. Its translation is CASSYRLSSYEQYF.

The CDR3 sequence is CASSGQRGPHNEQFF. For the CDR3, the DNA is TGTGCCAGCAGTGGTCAGCGGGGGCCTCACAATGAGCAGTTCTTC. The genes are TRBV2 and TRBJ2-1, with 8 bases matching TRBD2. This CDR3 spans 15 amino acids. In germline, CDR1 is SNHLY, CDR2 FYNNEI. V trimming: 4 bases; J trimming: 5 bases; junction bases outside the gene matches: 7.

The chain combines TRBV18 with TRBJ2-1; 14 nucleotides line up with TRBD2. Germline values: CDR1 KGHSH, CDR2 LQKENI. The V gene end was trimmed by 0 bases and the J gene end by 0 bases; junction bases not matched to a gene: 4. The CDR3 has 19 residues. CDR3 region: CASSPPRLAGGPSYNEQFF. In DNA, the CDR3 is TGTGCCAGCTCACCACCGCGACTAGCGGGGGGGCCCTCCTACAATGAGCAGTTCTTC.

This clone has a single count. CDR3: CASSYSDSTYTEAFF. The DNA for the CDR3 is TGTGCCAGCAGTTACTCGGACAGCACTTACACTGAAGCTTTCTTT. The V call is TRBV6-6, the J call TRBJ1-1; D is perhaps TRBD1 (6 bases). V was trimmed by 0 bases and J by 3 bases, leaving 11 bases between them. Germline CDR1 and CDR2: MNHNY and SVGAGI (reference sequence). The CDR3 is 15 amino acids.